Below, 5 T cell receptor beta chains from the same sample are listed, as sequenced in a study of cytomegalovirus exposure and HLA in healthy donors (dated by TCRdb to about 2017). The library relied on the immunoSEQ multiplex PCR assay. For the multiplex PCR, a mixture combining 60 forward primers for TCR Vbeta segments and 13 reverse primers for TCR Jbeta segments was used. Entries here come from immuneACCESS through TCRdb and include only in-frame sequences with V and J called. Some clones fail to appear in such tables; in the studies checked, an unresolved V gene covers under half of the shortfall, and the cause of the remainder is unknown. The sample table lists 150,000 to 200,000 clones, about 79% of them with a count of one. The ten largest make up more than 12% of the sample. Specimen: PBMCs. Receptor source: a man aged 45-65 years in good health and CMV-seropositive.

The CDR3: CASSPLTGPRTDTQYF. As DNA, the CDR3 is TGTGCCAGCAGTCCACTGACAGGGCCCCGCACAGATACGCAGTATTTT. V gene TRBV28 combines with J gene TRBJ2-3; 7 bases map to TRBD1. With 5 bases clipped from V and 1 base from J, the junction kept 9 bases outside the gene matches. The CDR3 loop spans 16 amino acids. Germline-derived CDR1 and CDR2 are MDHEN and SYDVKM.

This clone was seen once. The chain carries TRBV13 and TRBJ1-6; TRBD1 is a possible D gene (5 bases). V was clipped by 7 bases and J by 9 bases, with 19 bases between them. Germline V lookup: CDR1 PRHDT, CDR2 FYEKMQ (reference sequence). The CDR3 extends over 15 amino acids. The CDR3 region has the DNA TGTGCCAGCAACCGCAGGGAAGTCGTCCGTTCACCCCTCCACTTT. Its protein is CASNRREVVRSPLHF.

The DNA of the CDR3 is TGCGCCAGCAGCTTGACAGGGGGCTACGAGCAGTACGTC. Translated, it gives CASSLTGGYEQYV. V and J are TRBV5-1 and TRBJ2-7; 8 nucleotides agree with TRBD1. J lost 3 bases, V lost 1 base, and 0 bases had no gene match. Germline V gene data show CDR1 as SGHRS and CDR2 as YFSETQ. CDR3 length equals 13 residues.

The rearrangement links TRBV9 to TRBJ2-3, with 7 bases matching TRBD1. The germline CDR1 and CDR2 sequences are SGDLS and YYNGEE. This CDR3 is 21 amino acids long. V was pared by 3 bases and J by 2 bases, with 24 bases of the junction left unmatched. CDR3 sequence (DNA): TGTGCCAGCAGCGGACATTTGCAAGGGGGCTTATCCAAACGAACCACAGATACGCAGTATTTT. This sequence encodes CASSGHLQGGLSKRTTDTQYF.

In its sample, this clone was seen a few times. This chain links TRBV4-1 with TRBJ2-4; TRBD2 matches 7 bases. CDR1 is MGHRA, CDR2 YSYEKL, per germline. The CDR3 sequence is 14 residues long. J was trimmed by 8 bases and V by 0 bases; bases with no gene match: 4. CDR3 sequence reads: CASSQEGRGDIQYF. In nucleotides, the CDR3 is TGCGCCAGCAGCCAAGAGGGTCGGGGGGACATTCAGTACTTC.